Listed below are T cell receptor beta chains from one sample, sequenced in a study of response to subunit inactivated influenza vaccine. TCRdb recomputed calls from the RT-PCR reads with MiXCR, one row per CDR3 protein. The repertoire holds over 150,000 distinct CDR3 sequences, with around 10% as singletons. The sample here was CD8+ T cells sorted from PBMCs, taken around 2 years after vaccination. The receptors derive from a man between 50 and 69 years old who received an inactivated influenza vaccine. Each CDR3 is given with its conserved first and last residue. Fields, in order: V gene, D gene, J gene, clone size, CDR3 protein, CDR3 DNA. D genes are given only for firm matches. Expanded clones get a size class; other rows say once, few or many, or leave the size out.

TRBV3-1	TRBD2	TRBJ2-5	.	CACSQDLSGSWLIQETQYF	TGTGCCTGCAGCCAGGATTTAAGCGGGAGTTGGCTTATTCAAGAGACCCAGTACTTC
TRBV28	TRBD1	TRBJ2-3	few	CASSPINRGRPTDTQYF	TGTGCCAGCAGTCCCATTAACAGGGGGCGGCCCACAGATACGCAGTATTTT
TRBV5-1	TRBD1	TRBJ2-7	many	CASSLDPPGTGSYEQYF	TGCGCCAGCAGCTTGGACCCTCCCGGGACAGGCTCCTACGAGCAGTACTTC
TRBV7-6	TRBD1	TRBJ2-1	many	CASSLPGQGFNEQFF	TGTGCCAGCAGCTTACCCGGACAGGGCTTCAATGAGCAGTTCTTC
TRBV7-2	.	TRBJ1-6	.	CASSSPGQSSYNSPLHF	TGTGCCAGCAGCTCCCCGGGACAAAGCTCCTATAATTCACCCCTCCACTTT
TRBV20-1	.	TRBJ2-3	many	CSARPGTSTDTQYF	TGCAGTGCTAGACCAGGGACTAGCACAGATACGCAGTATTTT
TRBV7-9	.	TRBJ1-2	few	CASSLSNNYGYTF	TGTGCCAGCAGCTTGAGCAATAACTATGGCTACACCTTC
TRBV29-1	.	TRBJ2-7	many	CSVRVSYEQYF	TGCAGCGTTAGGGTCTCCTACGAGCAGTACTTC
TRBV7-9	.	TRBJ2-7	.	CASSSGSSSYEQYF	TGTGCCAGCAGCTCGGGTTCGAGCTCCTACGAGCAGTACTTC
TRBV11-2	.	TRBJ2-1	.	CASSPFAGYNEQFF	TGTGCCAGCAGTCCCTTCGCGGGCTACAATGAGCAGTTCTTC